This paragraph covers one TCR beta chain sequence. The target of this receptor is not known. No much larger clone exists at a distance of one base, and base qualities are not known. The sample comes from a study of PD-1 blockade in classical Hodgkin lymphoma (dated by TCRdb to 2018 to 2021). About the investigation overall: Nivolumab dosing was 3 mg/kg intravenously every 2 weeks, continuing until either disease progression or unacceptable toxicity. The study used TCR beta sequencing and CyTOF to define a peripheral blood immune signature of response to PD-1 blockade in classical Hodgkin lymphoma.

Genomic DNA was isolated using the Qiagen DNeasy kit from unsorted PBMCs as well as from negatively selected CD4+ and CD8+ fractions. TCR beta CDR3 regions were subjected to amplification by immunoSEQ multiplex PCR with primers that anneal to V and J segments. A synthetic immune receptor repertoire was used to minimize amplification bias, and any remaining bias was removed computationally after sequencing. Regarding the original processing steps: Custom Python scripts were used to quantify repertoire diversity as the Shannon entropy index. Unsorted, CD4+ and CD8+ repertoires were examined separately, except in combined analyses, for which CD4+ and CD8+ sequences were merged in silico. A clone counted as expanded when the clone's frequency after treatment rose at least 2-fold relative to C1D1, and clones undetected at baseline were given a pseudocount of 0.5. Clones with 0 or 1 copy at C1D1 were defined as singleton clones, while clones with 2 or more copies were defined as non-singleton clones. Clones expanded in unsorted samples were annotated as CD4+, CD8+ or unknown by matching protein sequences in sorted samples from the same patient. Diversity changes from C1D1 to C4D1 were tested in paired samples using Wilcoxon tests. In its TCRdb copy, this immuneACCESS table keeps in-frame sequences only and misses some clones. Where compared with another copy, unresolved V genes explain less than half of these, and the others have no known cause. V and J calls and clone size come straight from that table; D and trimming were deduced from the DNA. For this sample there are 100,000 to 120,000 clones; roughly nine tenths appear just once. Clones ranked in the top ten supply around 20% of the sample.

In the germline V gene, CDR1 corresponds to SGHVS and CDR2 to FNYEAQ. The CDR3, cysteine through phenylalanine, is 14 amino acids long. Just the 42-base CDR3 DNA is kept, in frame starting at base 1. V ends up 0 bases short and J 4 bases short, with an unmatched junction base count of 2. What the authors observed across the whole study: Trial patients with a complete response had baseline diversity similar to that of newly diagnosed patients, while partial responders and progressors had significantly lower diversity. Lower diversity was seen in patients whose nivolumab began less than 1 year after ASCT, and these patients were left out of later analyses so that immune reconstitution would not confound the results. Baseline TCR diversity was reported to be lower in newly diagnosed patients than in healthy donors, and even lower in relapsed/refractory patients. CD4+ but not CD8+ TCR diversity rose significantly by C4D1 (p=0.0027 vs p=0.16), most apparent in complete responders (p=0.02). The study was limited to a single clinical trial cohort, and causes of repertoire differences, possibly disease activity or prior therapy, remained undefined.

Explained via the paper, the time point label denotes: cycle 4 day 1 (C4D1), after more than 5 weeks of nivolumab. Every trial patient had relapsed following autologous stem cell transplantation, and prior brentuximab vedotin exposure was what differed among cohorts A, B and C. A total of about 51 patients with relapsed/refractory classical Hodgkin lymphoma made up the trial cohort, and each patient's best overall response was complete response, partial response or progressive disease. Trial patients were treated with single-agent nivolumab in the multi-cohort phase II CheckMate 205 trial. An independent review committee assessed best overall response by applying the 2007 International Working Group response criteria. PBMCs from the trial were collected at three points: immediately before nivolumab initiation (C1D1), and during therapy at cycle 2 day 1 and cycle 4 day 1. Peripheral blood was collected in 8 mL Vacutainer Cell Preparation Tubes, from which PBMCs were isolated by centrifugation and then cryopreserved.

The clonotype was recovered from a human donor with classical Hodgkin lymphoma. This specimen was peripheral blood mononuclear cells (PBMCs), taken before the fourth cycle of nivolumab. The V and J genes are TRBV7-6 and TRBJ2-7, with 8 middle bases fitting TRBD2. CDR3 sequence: CASSLASGMYEQYF. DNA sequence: TGTGCCAGCAGCTTAGCTAGCGGGATGTACGAGCAGTACTTC.